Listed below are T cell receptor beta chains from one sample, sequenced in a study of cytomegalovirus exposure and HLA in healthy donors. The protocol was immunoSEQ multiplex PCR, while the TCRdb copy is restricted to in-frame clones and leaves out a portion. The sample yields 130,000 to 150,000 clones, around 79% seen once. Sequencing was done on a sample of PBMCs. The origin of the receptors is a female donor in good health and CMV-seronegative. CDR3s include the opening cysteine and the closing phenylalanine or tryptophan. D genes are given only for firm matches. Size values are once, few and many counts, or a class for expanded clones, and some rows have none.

DNA: TGCAGCGTTAACAGGGTGAACACTGAAGCTTTCTTT
CDR3: CSVNRVNTEAFF
J: TRBJ1-1
D: .
V: TRBV29-1
length: 12
size: .

DNA: TGTGCCACCAGCAGAGAGCGTACAGGGGAGGCTTTCTTT
CDR3: CATSRERTGEAFF
J: TRBJ1-1
D: TRBD1
V: TRBV15
length: 13
size: .

DNA: TGTGCTAGTGGTTTCCAAGTGGGACAGGGGTCTTCGGGGGAGCTGTTTTTT
CDR3: CASGFQVGQGSSGELFF
J: TRBJ2-2
D: TRBD1
V: TRBV12-5
length: 17
size: .

DNA: TGTGCCAGCAGGAAGCAGGGGGATAATGGCTACACCTTC
CDR3: CASRKQGDNGYTF
J: TRBJ1-2
D: TRBD1
V: TRBV6-5
length: 13
size: few

DNA: TGTGCCAGCAGCGTAGGAGCAGGGTTTAAAAACATTCAGTACTTC
CDR3: CASSVGAGFKNIQYF
J: TRBJ2-4
D: .
V: TRBV9
length: 15
size: .

DNA: TGTGCCAGCAGCTCCTTAACTGAAGCTTTCTTT
CDR3: CASSSLTEAFF
J: TRBJ1-1
D: .
V: TRBV7-2
length: 11
size: .

DNA: TGTGCCAGCACCTGGCTTTATGGGACTATCGTACAAAATGAGCAGTTCTTC
CDR3: CASTWLYGTIVQNEQFF
J: TRBJ2-1
D: TRBD2
V: TRBV27
length: 17
size: .

DNA: TGTGCCAGCAGTGGACAGGGGGCCCAGCATTTT
CDR3: CASSGQGAQHF
J: TRBJ1-5
D: TRBD1
V: TRBV2
length: 11
size: .

DNA: TGTGCCAGCAGCGTATGGAGGACAGGGGCTGGGGCCAACGTCCTGACTTTC
CDR3: CASSVWRTGAGANVLTF
J: TRBJ2-6
D: TRBD1
V: TRBV9
length: 17
size: few

DNA: TGCGCCAGCAGTGAGTATGGACAGGGTAACACTGAAGCTTTCTTT
CDR3: CASSEYGQGNTEAFF
J: TRBJ1-1
D: TRBD1
V: TRBV10-2
length: 15
size: .

DNA: TGTGCCTCTCGTGGCGGATTCACTGAAGCTTTCTTT
CDR3: CASRGGFTEAFF
J: TRBJ1-1
D: .
V: TRBV15
length: 12
size: few

DNA: TGTGCCAGTAGTACCATTAATAGCGGAGAAACCCACGAGCAGTACTTC
CDR3: CASSTINSGETHEQYF
J: TRBJ2-7
D: .
V: TRBV19
length: 16
size: .

DNA: TGTGCCAGCAGCTTAGAAACTAGCGGTATCTACGAGCAGTACTTC
CDR3: CASSLETSGIYEQYF
J: TRBJ2-7
D: TRBD2
V: TRBV7-8
length: 15
size: once

DNA: TGTGCCAGCAGTGAACTGGGCGATACGCAGTATTTT
CDR3: CASSELGDTQYF
J: TRBJ2-3
D: .
V: TRBV6-1
length: 12
size: few

DNA: TGTGCCAGCACCTCACGACAGGGTTCGGCCGGGGAGCTGTTTTTT
CDR3: CASTSRQGSAGELFF
J: TRBJ2-2
D: TRBD1
V: TRBV5-4
length: 15
size: .

DNA: TGTGCCAGCCGAGGACTAGCGGGAGGTGAGGAGACCCAGTACTTC
CDR3: CASRGLAGGEETQYF
J: TRBJ2-5
D: TRBD2
V: TRBV27
length: 15
size: .

DNA: TGCGCCAGCAGGGAGCGAACCGGGACAGCTAATGAAAAACTGTTTTTT
CDR3: CASRERTGTANEKLFF
J: TRBJ1-4
D: TRBD1
V: TRBV5-1
length: 16
size: few

DNA: TGTGCCAGCAGCACGTTTGGGCAGGGGGGCTACACCTTC
CDR3: CASSTFGQGGYTF
J: TRBJ1-2
D: .
V: TRBV6-5
length: 13
size: .

DNA: TGTGCCAGCAGTTACGGAGGGGCGGGTCAGCCCCAGCATTTT
CDR3: CASSYGGAGQPQHF
J: TRBJ1-5
D: .
V: TRBV27
length: 14
size: .

DNA: TGTGCCAGCAGTTACCGGGACAGCTCCTACGAGCAGTACTTC
CDR3: CASSYRDSSYEQYF
J: TRBJ2-7
D: TRBD1
V: TRBV2
length: 14
size: .